What follows describes a single T cell receptor beta chain. This table comes from immunoSEQ multiplex PCR, and its TCRdb copy is limited to in-frame clones, with some not included. Altogether approximately 94,000 clones are present, approximately 84% being singletons, with the ten largest covering 30% to 40%. These data come from a study of control samples from healthy donors and cancer patients. Germline V lookup: CDR1 SGDLS, CDR2 YYNGEE. Trimming took 6 bases from V and 3 from J; bases not matched to a gene: 4. The CDR3 spans 14 residues. The chain couples TRBV9 to TRBJ2-3; 10 bases line up with TRBD1. The sequence derives from a man aged 65 to 79 with lung cancer. Sequencing input: PBMCs. The CDR3 here is CASTDRGRTDTQYF. Written as DNA, the CDR3 is TGTGCCAGCACCGACAGGGGGCGTACAGATACGCAGTATTTT.